What follows are 20 T cell receptor beta chains derived from one specimen sequenced in a study of metastatic and nonmetastatic thyroid tumors. Using MiXCR, TCRdb reanalyzed the PCR reads. The table lists 15,000 to 20,000 clones, about 35% of them singletons. Until they underwent thyroid surgery, no patient had received any treatment. The sample was tumor tissue. These receptor sequences come from a male donor with papillary thyroid cancer or a benign thyroid nodule (not recorded which). Some clones in this sample may be carry-over from other donors' samples.

A word on this clone: Given a much more abundant clone one base away, this may be a read error. Different DNA sequences within this sample yield the same CDR3. This chain joins TRBV7-9 and TRBJ2-5, with no clear D. The CDR3 covers 14 residues. V gave up 2 bases and J gave up 5 bases, with 12 bases separating them. Germline CDR1 SEHNR, CDR2 FQNEAQ (reference sequence). Written as DNA, the CDR3 is TGTGCCAGCAGCTTATCGGTGATCGGGGAGACCCAGTACTTC. It is translated as CASSLSVIGETQYF.

In its sample, this clone was seen once. This sequence may be a read error, since a much larger clone differs from it by one base. The chain couples TRBV7-6 to TRBJ2-3, with a tentative D call TRBD2 (5 bases). V was trimmed by 2 bases and J by 4 bases, leaving 16 bases between them. This CDR3 is built from 16 residues. Looked up from germline, CDR1 is SGHVS and CDR2 is FNYEAQ. The chain's CDR3 is CASSLIRSGSADTQYF. The CDR3 bases are TGTGCCAGCAGCTTAATAAGGTCGGGGAGCGCAGATACGCAGTATTTT.

The chain has TRBV18 and TRBJ1-1; D is unresolved. The CDR3 extends over 16 amino acids. Germline lookup yields CDR1 KGHSH and CDR2 LQKENI. Trimming took off 2 bases at V and 0 bases at J, with 13 bases between the two ends. CDR3 in amino acids: CASSPITEYMNTEAFF. CDR3 DNA: TGTGCCAGCTCACCAATCACTGAATACATGAACACTGAAGCTTTCTTT.

This clone has only a few counts. J is TRBJ2-2 and V is TRBV24-1; D is perhaps TRBD1 (7 bases). Per germline, CDR1 KGHDR and CDR2 SFDVKD. This CDR3 is built from 14 residues. Trimming took 7 bases from V and 5 from J, leaving 13 bases between them. The CDR3 protein is CATRDREETGELFF. The CDR3 bases are TGTGCCACCAGAGACAGGGAGGAAACCGGGGAGCTGTTTTTT.

The chain employs TRBV2 and TRBJ2-2; 10 bases are a match to TRBD1. The J segment lost 4 bases and the V segment lost 3 bases, leaving 2 bases of the junction unmatched. CDR3 length equals 15 residues. The germline CDR1 and CDR2 sequences are SNHLY and FYNNEI. This CDR3 is CASSDGDRGTGELFF. The CDR3 DNA reads as TGTGCCAGCAGTGATGGGGACAGGGGCACCGGGGAGCTGTTTTTT.

This clone was found a few times. The V call is TRBV6-1, the J call TRBJ1-1; 9 bases map to TRBD1. CDR1 is MNHNS, CDR2 SASEGT, per germline. The CDR3 is 15 amino acids. The ends lost 4 bases at V and 1 base at J; junction bases unmatched: 4. This CDR3 is CASSATGGANTEAFF. The CDR3 coding sequence is TGTGCCAGCAGTGCGACAGGGGGAGCGAACACTGAAGCTTTCTTT.

The gene calls are TRBV20-1 and TRBJ2-7, with 11 bases matching TRBD2. Germline V CDR1 and CDR2: DFQATT, SNEGSKA (reference sequence). Losses at the gene ends were 0 bases for V and 0 bases for J; bases not matched to a gene: 13. The CDR3 consists of 19 residues. The CDR3 DNA sequence: TGCAGTGCTAGAGATGAGGTGCGGTCTAGCGGGAGGTACTCCTACGAGCAGTACTTC. Its protein product is CSARDEVRSSGRYSYEQYF.

The chain uses TRBV27 and TRBJ2-1; TRBD2 matches at 14 bases. Germline assignment: CDR1 MNHEY and CDR2 SMNVEV (reference sequence). V lost 10 bases to trimming and J lost 6 bases; unmatched junction nucleotides: 5. The CDR3 consists of 14 residues. The CDR3 nucleotides are TGTGCCACGCGGGGGACTAGCGGGAGCAATGAGCAGTTCTTC. The encoded protein is CATRGTSGSNEQFF.

V gene TRBV11-2 combines with J gene TRBJ2-3; 12 bases are shared with TRBD1. There are 17 residues in the CDR3. V lost 6 bases, J lost 2 bases, and 9 bases stayed unmatched. CDR1 and CDR2 (germline): SGHAT, FQNNGV. The CDR3 DNA is TGTGCCAGCAGATCGGGACAGGGGGCGCGTGACACAGATACGCAGTATTTT. Translating it yields CASRSGQGARDTDTQYF.

On this clone: A much larger clone lies one base from this, so it may be a read error. The genes are TRBV7-9 and TRBJ1-2; 9 bases align to TRBD1. The germline gives CDR1 SEHNR, CDR2 FQNEAQ (reference sequence). The CDR3 is 15 residues long. CDR3 coding DNA: TGTGCCAGCAGCCTAGTACAGGGGGCAAACTACGGCTACACCTTC. It codes for CASSLVQGANYGYTF.

The table lists this clone with a few counts. It is likely a read error, because the conserved phenylalanine at the end of the CDR3 is missing. This chain links TRBV28 with TRBJ1-2; 12 nucleotides agree with TRBD1. The CDR3 is made up of 14 amino acids. V lost 6 bases and J lost 8; bases outside the gene matches: 7. Germline CDR1 MDHEN, CDR2 SYDVKM. In nucleotides, the CDR3 is TGTGCCAGCAGCCGGGACAGGGGGCTGGGCGGCTACACCCTC. This encodes CASSRDRGLGGYTL.

The chain joins TRBV20-1 to TRBJ2-7; TRBD2 aligns across 11 bases. With V trimmed by 3 bases and J by 1 base, 5 bases remained unmatched. CDR3 length equals 15 residues. The germline V gene has CDR1 DFQATT and CDR2 SNEGSKA (reference sequence). The CDR3 coding sequence is TGCAGTGCTAGGGGGACTAGCGGCTTTTCCTACGAGCAGTACTTC. It encodes CSARGTSGFSYEQYF.

By its share, this clone is medium-sized. The chain carries TRBV6-1 and TRBJ1-1; 10 bases align to TRBD1. The CDR3 has 15 residues. Germline CDR1 MNHNS, CDR2 SASEGT. V dropped 7 bases and J dropped 3; count of bases not matched to a gene: 8. CDR3 sequence: CASKRSGTGDTEAFF. CDR3 nucleotide sequence: TGTGCCAGCAAAAGATCCGGGACAGGGGACACTGAAGCTTTCTTT.

This clone was seen a few times. The chain has TRBV7-2 and TRBJ1-2; 7 bases are a match to TRBD1. J was trimmed by 8 bases and V by 6 bases; bases with no gene match: 6. Germline V gene sequence: CDR1 SGHTA, CDR2 FQGNSA. The CDR3 loop spans 12 amino acids. CDR3 region: CASRHDRDGYTF. As DNA, the CDR3 is TGTGCCAGCAGGCACGACAGGGACGGCTACACCTTC.

This clone was seen only a few times. The rearrangement joins TRBV27 to TRBJ1-6, with unresolved D. The CDR3 totals 15 residues. V was clipped by 2 bases and J by 6 bases, with 11 bases between them. Germline V lookup: CDR1 MNHEY, CDR2 SMNVEV (reference sequence). The DNA for the CDR3 is TGTGCCAGCAGTTTAAGTAGCTTGGCTAATTCACCCCTCCACTTT. Its translation: CASSLSSLANSPLHF.

The V call is TRBV7-3, the J call TRBJ2-1; D may be TRBD2 (6 bases). Germline loops: CDR1 SGHTA, CDR2 FQGTGA. There are 15 residues in the CDR3. Trimming cost V 2 bases and J 3 bases, with 11 bases left between them. CDR3 nucleotides: TGTGCCAGCAGCTTAGGCGGGGCCAACTACAATGAGCAGTTCTTC. It specifies CASSLGGANYNEQFF.

The chain combines TRBV6-1 with TRBJ1-5, with D possibly TRBD1 on 5 matching bases. Germline lookup yields CDR1 MNHNS and CDR2 SASEGT. V gave up 8 bases and J gave up 7 bases, with 12 bases separating them. This CDR3 spans 12 amino acids. The CDR3 DNA sequence: TGTGCCAGCCATGTCCAGGGCCAGCCCCAGCATTTT. This translates into CASHVQGQPQHF.

Note on this clone: This likely comes from a read error, as the CDR3 has no conserved phenylalanine or tryptophan at its end. The genes are TRBV28 and TRBJ1-6; possible D gene TRBD1, 6 bases. The CDR3 sequence is 16 residues long. The germline V gene encodes CDR1 MDHEN and CDR2 SYDVKM. The CDR3, as DNA: TGTGCGACGGCGACAGGAGAGATGACCTATAATTCACCCCTCCACTTG. It encodes CATATGEMTYNSPLHL.

The CDR3 here is CASSSLGQVSSEQYF. In DNA, the CDR3 is TGTGCCAGCAGTTCCCTGGGACAGGTTTCTTCCGAGCAGTACTTC. The chain has TRBV28 and TRBJ2-7; 8 bases are a match to TRBD1. V was pared by 4 bases and J by 6 bases, with 11 bases of the junction left unmatched. This CDR3 comprises 15 residues. Germline V gene data show CDR1 as MDHEN and CDR2 as SYDVKM. The full variable domain, in which reference TRBV28 and TRBJ2-7 provide the parts outside the CDR3, is DVKVTQSSRYLVKRTGEKVFLECVQDMDHENMFWYRQDPGLGLRLIYFSYDVKMKEKGDIPEGYSVSREKKERFSLILESASTNQTSMYLCASSSLGQVSSEQYFGPGTRLTVT.

The chain joins TRBV5-1 to TRBJ1-3; D not resolved. Germline assignment: CDR1 SGHRS and CDR2 YFSETQ. Trimming cost V 4 bases and J 2 bases, with 16 bases left between them. The CDR3 totals 16 residues. This CDR3 reads CASSKRYVDPGNTIYF. The CDR3 coding sequence is TGCGCCAGCAGCAAGCGGTACGTCGACCCTGGAAACACCATATATTTT.